The clone carrying this T cell receptor beta chain appeared a few times. Its cognate antigen is unknown. This record comes from a study of CD8 T cells in ankylosing spondylitis. Study-level results: A TCR beta motif made of fewer than 10 highly homologous variants seemed typical of ankylosing spondylitis blood. The study looked at matched synovial fluid samples from ankylosing spondylitis patients. Disease-linked clones were reported to be significantly enriched there. Those disease-linked clones were CD8+; they were also relatively rare in peripheral blood. Several of the motif variants were reported before in synovial fluid and blood from reactive arthritis.

Each TCR beta library was made by quantitative 5'-RACE that incorporated molecular barcodes. MiXCR was run by TCRdb on the 5' RACE reads, yielding one entry per CDR3 protein. The sample consists of roughly 470,000 distinct CDR3 sequences, approximately 26% of them appearing once. The CDR3 sequence is 13 residues long. Germline CDR1 SQVTM, CDR2 ANQGSEA. Trimming shortened V by 3 bases and J by 5 bases, and 12 bases separated the two germline ends. Material for sequencing was blood, either unsorted or a sorted T cell fraction (not recorded which). This clonotype originated in a male donor with ankylosing spondylitis. The V call is TRBV29-1, the J call TRBJ2-3; D unclear. CDR3: CSVENPSQDTQYF. The CDR3 DNA sequence: TGCAGCGTTGAGAACCCCTCCCAAGATACGCAGTATTTT.